These 15 T cell receptor beta chains share one sample of origin, sequenced in a study of T cell responses to AZD1222 COVID-19 vaccine. Sequenced by immunoSEQ multiplex PCR; TCRdb stores in-frame clones only, minus some. Of about 170,000 clones in the sample, 90% to 95% were seen once. The sample was peripheral blood, taken on day 0 of AZD1222 vaccination. The receptor set was obtained from an adult in good health.

This clone was seen a handful of times. This chain joins TRBV7-2 and TRBJ1-6; D is ambiguous. This CDR3 contains 15 residues. The V gene lost 5 bases and the J gene lost 3 bases, with 11 bases spanning the gap. Germline V gene sequence: CDR1 SGHTA, CDR2 FQGNSA. The CDR3 sequence: CASSHPVGYNSPLHF. The DNA for the CDR3 is TGTGCCAGCAGCCACCCGGTTGGCTATAATTCACCCCTCCACTTT.

The chain links TRBV3-1 (or the pseudogene TRBV3-2) to TRBJ1-1; maybe TRBD1 (5 bases). V lost 5 bases and J 4 bases, leaving 14 bases between the germline ends. This CDR3 region has 14 residues. Germline lookup yields CDR1 LGHDT and CDR2 YNNKEL (reference sequence). The CDR3, as DNA: TGTGCCAGCAGCACACAGGTGTTGAGCACTGAAGCTTTCTTT. This translates into CASSTQVLSTEAFF.

The V call is TRBV7-6, the J call TRBJ2-7; 9 positions agree with TRBD1. Germline CDR1 reads SGHVS; CDR2 reads FNYEAQ. After removal of 5 bases from V and 1 base from J, the junction contained 6 bases not matched to a gene. The CDR3 extends over 15 amino acids. CDR3 region: CASSPTDRGSYEQYF. In DNA, the CDR3 is TGTGCCAGCAGCCCAACGGACAGGGGATCCTACGAGCAGTACTTC. Variable domain in full (rest from reference TRBV7-6 and TRBJ2-7): GAGVSQSPRYKVTKRGQDVALRCDPISGHVSLYWYRQALGQGPEFLTYFNYEAQQDKSGLPNDRFSAERPEGSISTLTIQRTEQRDSAMYRCASSPTDRGSYEQYFGPGTRLTVT.

The chain uses TRBV5-6 and TRBJ2-1; 12 positions match TRBD2. Germline V gene data show CDR1 as SGHDT and CDR2 as YYEEEE. Trimming cost V 4 bases and J 2 bases; bases outside gene matches: 13. The CDR3 spans 19 residues. The DNA of the CDR3 is TGTGCCAGCAGCCTATATACCCTAACTAGCGGGAGGCCCTACAATGAGCAGTTCTTC. Translated, it gives CASSLYTLTSGRPYNEQFF.

The rearrangement links TRBV19 to TRBJ1-4; D remains ambiguous. Germline loops: CDR1 LNHDA, CDR2 SQIVND (reference sequence). The V end was cut by 4 bases, the J end by 8 bases, with 17 bases between. The CDR3 contains 15 residues. The CDR3 nucleotides read TGTGCCAGTAGTACGGGATCCGGGAACCACGAAAAACTGTTTTTT. Residues: CASSTGSGNHEKLFF.

The rearrangement joins TRBV5-1 to TRBJ1-5; possibly TRBD1 for D (5 bases). The CDR3 loop spans 18 amino acids. V was clipped by 4 bases and J by 5 bases, with 25 bases between them. Germline V gene data show CDR1 as SGHRS and CDR2 as YFSETQ. The CDR3 sequence is CASSPGPLLPGSYQPQHF. The CDR3 DNA is TGCGCCAGCAGCCCAGGCCCACTTCTACCAGGGTCTTATCAGCCCCAGCATTTT.

The rearrangement joins TRBV4-1 to TRBJ2-1; D remains unclear. V dropped 2 bases and J dropped 7 bases, with 9 bases sitting between them. Germline loops: CDR1 MGHRA, CDR2 YSYEKL. The CDR3 has 13 amino acids. The CDR3 DNA reads as TGCGCCAGCAGCCAACCCGGACGTAATGAGCAGTTCTTC. Encoded protein: CASSQPGRNEQFF.

V gene TRBV5-4 combines with J gene TRBJ1-1; maybe TRBD1 (5 bases). Germline V gene data show CDR1 as SGHNT and CDR2 as YYREEE (reference sequence). CDR3 size: 15 residues. Between the trimmed V and J ends, which lost 4 bases and 1 base, there was a span of 14 bases. CDR3: CASSGSPGPNTEAFF. Here the CDR3 DNA reads TGTGCCAGCAGCGGGTCGCCGGGGCCGAACACTGAAGCTTTCTTT.

In its sample, this clone was seen a few times. This chain uses TRBV5-4 with TRBJ2-2, with D uncertain. Germline V gives CDR1 SGHNT, CDR2 YYREEE (reference sequence). This CDR3 has 13 amino acids. Trimming cost V 0 bases and J 5 bases, with 5 bases left between them. CDR3 DNA sequence: TGTGCCAGCAGCTTGGATGGAACCGGGGAGCTGTTTTTT. Its protein is CASSLDGTGELFF.

J is TRBJ2-1 and V is TRBV5-6; 11 bases are a match to TRBD2. The length of the CDR3 is 15 residues. CDR1 SGHDT and CDR2 YYEEEE come from the germline V gene. J gave up 9 bases and V 7 bases, and 12 bases lay outside the gene matches. CDR3 bases: TGTGCCAGCCGTTATTCCACTAGCGGGAGAACTGAGCAGTTCTTC. Translated: CASRYSTSGRTEQFF.

The CDR3 DNA sequence: TGCGCCAGCAGTGAGGCGTGGACGGGGTCTAGGGGCTACACCTTC. Residues: CASSEAWTGSRGYTF. The chain recombines TRBV10-2 with TRBJ1-2, with D unresolved. Germline CDR1 and CDR2: WSHSY and SAAADI. There are 15 residues in the CDR3. V lost 2 bases and J lost 8, with 18 bases in between.

The chain links TRBV4-1 to TRBJ2-7; 8 nucleotides agree with TRBD2. Trimming removed 4 bases from V and 1 base from J; junction bases left unmatched: 6. The CDR3 extends over 15 amino acids. The germline V gene has CDR1 MGHRA and CDR2 YSYEKL. CDR3 nucleotide sequence: TGCGCCAGCAGCCCGGGGGGCGGGAGGTCCTACGAGCAGTACTTC. Amino acid sequence: CASSPGGGRSYEQYF.

This clone was recorded only once. J is TRBJ2-5 and V is TRBV7-9, with a possible D match to TRBD1 (5 bases). Trimming stripped 3 bases from V and 5 bases from J, with 13 bases between. The CDR3 consists of 14 residues. Per germline, CDR1 SEHNR and CDR2 FQNEAQ (reference sequence). CDR3 sequence reads: CASSFLAGLETQYF. CDR3 nucleotides: TGTGCCAGCAGCTTTTTAGCAGGGCTGGAGACCCAGTACTTC.

The chain links TRBV11-2 to TRBJ2-7; D might be TRBD1 (6 bases). Trimming removed 4 bases at V and 4 bases at J, with 11 bases between. The CDR3 is made up of 13 amino acids. Germline-derived CDR1 and CDR2 are SGHAT and FQNNGV. The CDR3 DNA sequence: TGTGCCAGCAGCTCCCTGACAGGATACGAGCAGTACTTC. Protein: CASSSLTGYEQYF.

The rearrangement uses TRBV11-3 and TRBJ2-5; D may correspond to TRBD1 or TRBD2 (5 bases each). This CDR3 is 15 amino acids long. The germline V gene has CDR1 SGHNT and CDR2 YENEEA. Trimming took off 1 base at V and 3 bases at J, with 12 bases between the two ends. In DNA, the CDR3 is TGTGCCAGCAGCTTAGGAATCGGGGCAGAAGAGACCCAGTACTTC. The encoded protein is CASSLGIGAEETQYF. Full variable domain (remainder filled in from reference TRBV11-3 and TRBJ2-5): EAGVVQSPRYKIIEKKQPVAFWCNPISGHNTLYWYLQNLGQGPELLIRYENEEAVDDSQLPKDRFSAERLKGVDSTLKIQPAELGDSAVYLCASSLGIGAEETQYFGPGTRLLVL.